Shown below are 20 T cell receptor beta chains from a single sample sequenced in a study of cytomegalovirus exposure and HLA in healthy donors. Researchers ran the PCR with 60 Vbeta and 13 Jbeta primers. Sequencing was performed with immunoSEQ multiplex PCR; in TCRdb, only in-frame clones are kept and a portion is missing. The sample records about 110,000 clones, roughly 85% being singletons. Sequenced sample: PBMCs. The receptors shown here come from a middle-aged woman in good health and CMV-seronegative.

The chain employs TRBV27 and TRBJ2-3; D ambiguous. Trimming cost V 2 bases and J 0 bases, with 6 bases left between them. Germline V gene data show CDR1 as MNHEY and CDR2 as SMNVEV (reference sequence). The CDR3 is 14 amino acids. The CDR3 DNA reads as TGTGCCAGCAGTTTACAGTGGAGCACAGATACGCAGTATTTT. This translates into CASSLQWSTDTQYF.

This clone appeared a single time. The DNA for the CDR3 is TGTGCCAGCAGCTTAGTTCCAGGTGTGCTTAACTATGGCTACACCTTC. This encodes CASSLVPGVLNYGYTF. The chain combines TRBV7-2 with TRBJ1-2, with no clear D. The V gene lost 1 base and the J gene lost 1 base, with 13 bases spanning the gap. This CDR3 spans 16 amino acids. In germline, CDR1 is SGHTA, CDR2 FQGNSA.

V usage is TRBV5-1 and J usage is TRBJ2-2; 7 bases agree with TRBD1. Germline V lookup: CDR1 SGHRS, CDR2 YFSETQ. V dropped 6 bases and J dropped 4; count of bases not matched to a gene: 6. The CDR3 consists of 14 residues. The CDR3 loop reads CASNRDSGTGELFF. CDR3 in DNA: TGCGCCAGCAACCGGGACAGCGGCACCGGGGAGCTGTTTTTT.

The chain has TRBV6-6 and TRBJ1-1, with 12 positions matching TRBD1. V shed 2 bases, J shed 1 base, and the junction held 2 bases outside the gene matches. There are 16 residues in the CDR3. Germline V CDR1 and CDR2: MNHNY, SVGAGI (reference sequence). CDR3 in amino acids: CASSYGTGGPNTEAFF. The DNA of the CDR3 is TGTGCCAGCAGTTACGGGACAGGGGGCCCGAACACTGAAGCTTTCTTT.

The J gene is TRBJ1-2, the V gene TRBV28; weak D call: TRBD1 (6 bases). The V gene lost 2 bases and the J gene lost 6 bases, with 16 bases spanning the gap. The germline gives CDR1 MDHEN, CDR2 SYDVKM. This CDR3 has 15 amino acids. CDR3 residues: CASSLGLRGHDGYTF. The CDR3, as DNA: TGTGCCAGCAGTTTAGGTCTCAGGGGCCATGATGGCTACACCTTC.

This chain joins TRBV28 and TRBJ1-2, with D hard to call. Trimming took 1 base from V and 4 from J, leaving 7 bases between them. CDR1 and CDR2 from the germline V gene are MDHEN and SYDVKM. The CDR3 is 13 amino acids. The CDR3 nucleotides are TGTGCCAGCAGTTTATCTCCGGGCTATGGCTACACCTTC. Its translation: CASSLSPGYGYTF.

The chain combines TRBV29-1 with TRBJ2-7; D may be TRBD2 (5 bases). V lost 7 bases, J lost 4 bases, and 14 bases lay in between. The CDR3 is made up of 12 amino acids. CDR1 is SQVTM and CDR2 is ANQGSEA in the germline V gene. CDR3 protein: CSALGVRYEQYF. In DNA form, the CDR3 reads TGCAGCGCCCTCGGGGTTCGATACGAGCAGTACTTC.

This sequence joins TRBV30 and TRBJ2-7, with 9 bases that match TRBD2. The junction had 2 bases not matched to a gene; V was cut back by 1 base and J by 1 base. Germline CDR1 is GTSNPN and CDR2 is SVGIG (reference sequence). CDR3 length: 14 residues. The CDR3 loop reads CAWSGSGRSYEQYF. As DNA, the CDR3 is TGTGCCTGGAGTGGGAGCGGGAGGTCCTACGAGCAGTACTTC.

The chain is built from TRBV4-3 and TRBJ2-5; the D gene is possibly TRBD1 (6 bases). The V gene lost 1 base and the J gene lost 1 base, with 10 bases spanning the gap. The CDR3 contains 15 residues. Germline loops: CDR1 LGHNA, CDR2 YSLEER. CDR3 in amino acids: CASSQGGQIQETQYF. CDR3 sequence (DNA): TGCGCCAGCAGCCAAGGTGGACAGATCCAAGAGACCCAGTACTTC.

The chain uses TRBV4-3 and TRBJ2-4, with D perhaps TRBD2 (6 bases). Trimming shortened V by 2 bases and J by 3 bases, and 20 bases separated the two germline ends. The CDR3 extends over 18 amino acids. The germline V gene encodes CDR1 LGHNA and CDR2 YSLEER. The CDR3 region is CASSQLHAFQGGKNIQYF. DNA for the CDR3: TGCGCCAGCAGCCAACTACATGCCTTTCAGGGAGGCAAAAACATTCAGTACTTC.

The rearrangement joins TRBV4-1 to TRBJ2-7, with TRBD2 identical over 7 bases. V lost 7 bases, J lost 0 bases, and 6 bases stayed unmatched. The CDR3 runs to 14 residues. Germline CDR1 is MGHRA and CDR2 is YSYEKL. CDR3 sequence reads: CASTPGTNSYEQYF. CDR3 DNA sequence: TGCGCCAGCACTCCGGGGACTAACTCCTACGAGCAGTACTTC.

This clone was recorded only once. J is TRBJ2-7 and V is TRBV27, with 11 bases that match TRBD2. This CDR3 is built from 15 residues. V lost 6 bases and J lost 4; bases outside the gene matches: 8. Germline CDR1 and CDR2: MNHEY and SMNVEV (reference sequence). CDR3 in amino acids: CASSYRLAGRYEQYF. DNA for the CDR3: TGTGCCAGCAGCTATAGACTAGCGGGAAGGTACGAGCAGTACTTC.

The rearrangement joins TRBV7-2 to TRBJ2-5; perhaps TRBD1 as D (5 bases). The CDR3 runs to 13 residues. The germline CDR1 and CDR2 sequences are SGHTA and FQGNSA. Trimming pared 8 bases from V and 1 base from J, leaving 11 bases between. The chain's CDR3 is CASGWGSQETQYF. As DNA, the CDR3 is TGTGCCAGCGGGTGGGGCTCCCAAGAGACCCAGTACTTC.

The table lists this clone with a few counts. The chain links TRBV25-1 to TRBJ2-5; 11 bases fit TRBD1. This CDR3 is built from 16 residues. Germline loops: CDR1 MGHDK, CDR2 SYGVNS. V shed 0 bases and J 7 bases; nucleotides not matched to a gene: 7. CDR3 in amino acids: CASSEYGQGAMGTQYF. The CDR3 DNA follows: TGTGCCAGCAGTGAATATGGACAGGGGGCCATGGGGACCCAGTACTTC. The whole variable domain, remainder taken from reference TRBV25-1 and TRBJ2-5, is EADIYQTPRYLVIGTGKKITLECSQTMGHDKMYWYQQDPGMELHLIHYSYGVNSTEKGDLSSESTVSRIRTEHFPLTLESARPSHTSQYLCASSEYGQGAMGTQYFGPGTRLLVL.

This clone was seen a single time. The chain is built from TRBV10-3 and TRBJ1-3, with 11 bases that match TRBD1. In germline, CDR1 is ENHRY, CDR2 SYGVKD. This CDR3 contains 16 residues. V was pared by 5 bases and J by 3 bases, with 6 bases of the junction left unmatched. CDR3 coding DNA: TGTGCCATCAGTCGGACAGGGGGCGCGGTTGGAAACACCATATATTTT. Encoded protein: CAISRTGGAVGNTIYF.

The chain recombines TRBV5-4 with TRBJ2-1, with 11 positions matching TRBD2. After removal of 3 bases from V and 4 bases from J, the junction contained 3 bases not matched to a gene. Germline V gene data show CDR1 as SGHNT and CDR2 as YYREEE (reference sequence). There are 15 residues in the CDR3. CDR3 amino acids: CASSWGLAAYNEQFF. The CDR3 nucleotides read TGTGCCAGCAGCTGGGGACTAGCGGCTTACAATGAGCAGTTCTTC. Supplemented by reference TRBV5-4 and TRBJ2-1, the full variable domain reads ETGVTQSPTHLIKTRGQQVTLRCSSQSGHNTVSWYQQALGQGPQFIFQYYREEENGRGNFPPRFSGLQFPNYSSELNVNALELDDSALYLCASSWGLAAYNEQFFGPGTRLTVL.

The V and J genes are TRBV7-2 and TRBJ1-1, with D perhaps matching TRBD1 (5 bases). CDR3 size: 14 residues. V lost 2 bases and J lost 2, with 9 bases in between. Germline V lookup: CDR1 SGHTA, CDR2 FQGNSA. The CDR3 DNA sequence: TGTGCCAGCAGCTTATTGACAGACAACACTGAAGCTTTCTTT. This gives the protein CASSLLTDNTEAFF.

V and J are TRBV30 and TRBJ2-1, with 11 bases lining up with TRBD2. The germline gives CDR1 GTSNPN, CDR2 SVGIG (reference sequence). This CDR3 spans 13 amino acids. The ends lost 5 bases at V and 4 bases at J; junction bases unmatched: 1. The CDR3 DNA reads TGTGCCTGGGTAGCGGGAGGGTACAATGAGCAGTTCTTC. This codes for CAWVAGGYNEQFF.

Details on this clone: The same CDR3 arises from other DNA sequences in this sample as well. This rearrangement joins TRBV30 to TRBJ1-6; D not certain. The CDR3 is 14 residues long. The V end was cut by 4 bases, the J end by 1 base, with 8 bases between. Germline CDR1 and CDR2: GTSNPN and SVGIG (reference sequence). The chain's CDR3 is CAWTTGSYNSPLHF. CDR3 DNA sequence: TGTGCCTGGACGACGGGGTCCTATAATTCACCCCTCCACTTT.

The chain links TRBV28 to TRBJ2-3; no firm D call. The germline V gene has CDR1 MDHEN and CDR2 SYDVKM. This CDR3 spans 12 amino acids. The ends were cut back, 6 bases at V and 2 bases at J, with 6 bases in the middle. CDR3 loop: CASSPNTDTQYF. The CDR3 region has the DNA TGTGCCAGCAGCCCTAACACAGATACGCAGTATTTT.